This is a list of T cell receptor beta chains from one sample in a study of siplizumab effects on memory and regulatory T cells. Measured with immunoSEQ multiplex PCR; TCRdb has only the in-frame clones, and not every one. The profile shows about 110,000 clones, roughly 92% of them singletons. Material for sequencing was CD4+ T cells sorted from blood. The receptors here all came from a human donor in good health. The CDR3 runs from the conserved cysteine through the conserved F or W. The D gene is left open where the match is weak. For some rows the clone size is stated as once, few or many, or as a class when expanded; others skip it.

d_call	cdr3_length	v_call	clone_size	j_call	cdr3_aa	cdr3_nt
.	14	TRBV30	.	TRBJ2-7	CAWTKGGFSYEQYF	TGTGCCTGGACAAAAGGGGGATTTTCCTACGAGCAGTACTTC
.	15	TRBV7-9	.	TRBJ2-5	CASSPNRLGRETQYF	TGTGCCAGCAGCCCCAACCGTCTAGGTCGAGAGACCCAGTACTTC
.	15	TRBV5-1	once	TRBJ2-4	CASSLGATAKNIQYF	TGCGCCAGCAGCTTGGGGGCTACAGCCAAAAACATTCAGTACTTC
.	14	TRBV7-6	.	TRBJ2-2	CASSPSEGSGELFF	TGTGCCAGCAGCCCTTCGGAAGGGAGCGGGGAGCTGTTTTTT
TRBD2	15	TRBV5-1	.	TRBJ2-1	CASSTTSGSVSEQFF	TGCGCCAGCAGCACGACTAGCGGGAGTGTAAGTGAGCAGTTCTTC
.	15	TRBV23-1	few	TRBJ2-7	CASSQYRDFSYEQYF	TGCGCCAGCAGTCAATACCGGGACTTCTCCTACGAGCAGTACTTC
.	15	TRBV14	.	TRBJ2-4	CASSQRQNLGGIQYF	TGTGCCAGCAGCCAACGACAAAACCTGGGTGGCATTCAGTACTTC
.	17	TRBV10-3	.	TRBJ2-3	CAISASWTSTSTDTQYF	TGTGCCATCAGTGCCTCTTGGACTTCTACTAGCACAGATACGCAGTATTTT
TRBD1	13	TRBV6-4	.	TRBJ2-3	CASSDHRGDTQYF	TGTGCCAGCAGTGACCACAGGGGGGATACGCAGTATTTT
.	17	TRBV7-2	.	TRBJ1-4	CASSLPTGSRANEKLFF	TGTGCCAGCAGCCTACCGACAGGCAGCAGGGCTAATGAAAAACTGTTTTTT
.	15	TRBV9	.	TRBJ2-4	CASSAGETGREIQYF	TGTGCCAGCAGCGCCGGCGAGACAGGACGCGAAATTCAGTACTTC
.	16	TRBV23-1	once	TRBJ1-4	CASSHKMQATNEKLFF	TGCGCCAGCAGTCATAAGATGCAGGCAACTAATGAAAAACTGTTTTTT
TRBD1	13	TRBV6-5	.	TRBJ1-2	CAIRTGGDYGYTF	TGTGCCATCAGGACAGGGGGCGACTATGGCTACACCTTC
.	11	TRBV6-5	.	TRBJ2-7	CASGAPYEQYF	TGTGCCAGCGGTGCGCCCTACGAGCAGTACTTC
TRBD1	14	TRBV7-9	.	TRBJ2-7	CASSRQGRSDEQYF	TGTGCCAGCAGCCGACAGGGGCGGTCTGACGAGCAGTACTTC
.	12	TRBV14	once	TRBJ2-7	CASSPRFGEQYF	TGTGCCAGCAGCCCCCGTTTCGGCGAGCAGTACTTC
.	12	TRBV7-6	.	TRBJ2-5	CASSLADETQYF	TGTGCCAGCAGCTTAGCGGACGAGACCCAGTACTTC
TRBD2	16	TRBV28	few	TRBJ2-5	CASSPLGWEGQETQYF	TGTGCCAGCAGTCCACTCGGATGGGAGGGACAAGAGACCCAGTACTTC
.	12	TRBV7-2	once	TRBJ2-1	CASSPIDNEQFF	TGTGCCAGCAGCCCGATCGACAATGAGCAGTTCTTC
TRBD2	16	TRBV2	.	TRBJ2-2	CASSPEGRANTGELFF	TGTGCCAGCAGTCCCGAGGGGAGGGCGAACACCGGGGAGCTGTTTTTT
.	12	TRBV15	.	TRBJ2-1	CATSREWNEQFF	TGTGCCACCAGCAGAGAATGGAATGAGCAGTTCTTC
TRBD1	16	TRBV18	few	TRBJ1-3	CASSQTGTGVGNTIYF	TGTGCCAGCTCACAGACCGGGACAGGGGTTGGAAACACCATATATTTT
.	13	TRBV2	few	TRBJ1-5	CASRGSYTTPQHF	TGTGCCAGCCGCGGTTCTTATACGACTCCCCAGCATTTT
.	15	TRBV6-1	once	TRBJ2-3	CASTYNSRGAHTQYF	TGTGCCAGCACGTATAACTCCCGGGGGGCGCATACGCAGTATTTT
.	15	TRBV5-1	.	TRBJ2-7	CASSLAGLRSYEQYF	TGCGCCAGCAGCTTGGCCGGGCTCCGCTCCTACGAGCAGTACTTC
TRBD2	14	TRBV7-9	.	TRBJ2-2	CASSSGLTPGELFF	TGTGCCAGCAGCTCGGGACTAACCCCCGGGGAGCTGTTTTTT
.	17	TRBV7-2	few	TRBJ2-3	CASSFLLGGGRADTQYF	TGTGCCAGCAGCTTCCTTCTGGGGGGGGGCCGAGCAGATACGCAGTATTTT
TRBD1	17	TRBV25-1	.	TRBJ1-1	CASSDMRGRMENTEAFF	TGTGCCAGCAGTGATATGAGGGGGCGGATGGAGAACACTGAAGCTTTCTTT
TRBD1	15	TRBV4-1	few	TRBJ1-2	CASSPGQGFVNGYTF	TGCGCCAGCAGCCCGGGACAGGGATTTGTTAATGGCTACACCTTC
TRBD2	15	TRBV6-5	.	TRBJ2-2	CASSYWGTTTGELFF	TGTGCCAGCAGTTACTGGGGGACTACCACCGGGGAGCTGTTTTTT
.	16	TRBV11-2	.	TRBJ1-2	CASSLRSGNGVYGYTF	TGTGCCAGCAGCCTCCGCTCAGGGAATGGAGTCTATGGCTACACCTTC
.	11	TRBV19	.	TRBJ2-1	CASALANEQFF	TGTGCCAGTGCCCTAGCAAATGAGCAGTTCTTC
TRBD1	14	TRBV2	.	TRBJ2-3	CASSEGAGTDTQYF	TGTGCCAGCAGCGAGGGGGCAGGCACAGATACGCAGTATTTT
TRBD1	14	TRBV7-2	.	TRBJ1-2	CASSPQGAVYGYTF	TGTGCCAGCAGCCCTCAGGGGGCCGTCTATGGCTACACCTTC
TRBD1	15	TRBV19	.	TRBJ1-1	CASSIFLGQGIEAFF	TGTGCCAGTAGTATTTTTTTAGGACAGGGTATTGAAGCTTTCTTT
.	14	TRBV7-9	.	TRBJ2-3	CASSLSMGADTQYF	TGTGCCAGCAGCCTTTCTATGGGCGCAGATACGCAGTATTTT
.	13	TRBV5-4	.	TRBJ2-5	CASSSGTKETQYF	TGTGCCAGCAGCTCCGGGACAAAAGAGACCCAGTACTTC
.	16	TRBV18	.	TRBJ2-7	CASSPPASRASYEQYF	TGTGCCAGCTCACCACCGGCGAGCCGGGCCTCCTACGAGCAGTACTTC
TRBD1	16	TRBV19	.	TRBJ1-5	CASSTVGQGGYQPQHF	TGTGCCAGTAGTACTGTGGGGCAGGGGGGGTATCAGCCCCAGCATTTT
.	16	TRBV6-1	.	TRBJ1-3	CASSGGPASSGNTIYF	TGTGCCAGCAGTGGGGGCCCCGCCAGCTCTGGAAACACCATATATTTT
TRBD2	16	TRBV2	.	TRBJ2-5	CASSETSGRPGETQYF	TGTGCCAGCAGTGAAACTAGCGGGAGGCCAGGGGAGACCCAGTACTTC